These 11 T cell receptor beta chains share one sample of origin, sequenced in a study of cytomegalovirus exposure and HLA in healthy donors. This PCR relied on a set of 60 Vbeta primers and 13 Jbeta primers. Clones were read by immunoSEQ multiplex PCR, and TCRdb kept only the in-frame ones, dropping some. The repertoire consists of 150,000 to 200,000 clones, with roughly 73% occurring once and the leading ten covering about 3.4%. Sequenced: PBMCs. The source of these receptors is a female donor in good health and CMV-seronegative.

The CDR3 loop reads CARSSQVGTGGQPQHF. The CDR3 region has the DNA TGTGCCAGAAGCTCGCAGGTTGGGACAGGGGGTCAGCCCCAGCATTTT. V is TRBV5-3 and J is TRBJ1-5; TRBD1 aligns across 11 bases. TRBV5-3 is an open reading frame whose function is uncertain. Unmatched junction bases numbered 8, after V lost 3 bases and J lost 6 bases. There are 16 residues in the CDR3.

This chain uses TRBV12-5 with TRBJ1-1; 7 nucleotides agree with TRBD1. Losses at the gene ends were 4 bases for V and 6 bases for J; bases not matched to a gene: 8. Per the germline V gene, CDR1 is LGHNT and CDR2 is FRNRAP. CDR3 length: 14 residues. CDR3 sequence: CASGSADRAPEAFF. DNA for the CDR3: TGTGCTAGTGGTTCCGCCGACAGGGCCCCTGAAGCTTTCTTT.

This clone was detected a few times. The gene calls are TRBV4-3 and TRBJ1-6; 7 bases are shared with TRBD1. The germline gives CDR1 LGHNA, CDR2 YSLEER. The V and J ends lost 0 bases and 9 bases, in that order; junction bases with no gene match: 2. This CDR3 is built from 14 residues. As DNA, the CDR3 is TGCGCCAGCAGCCAAGATTACAGGGGTTCACCCCTCCACTTT. Protein product: CASSQDYRGSPLHF.

The chain is built from TRBV11-3 and TRBJ2-3; D call uncertain. The germline V gene has CDR1 SGHNT and CDR2 YENEEA. With 0 bases removed from V and 3 bases from J, the gap between germline ends came to 7 bases. The CDR3 consists of 14 residues. The CDR3 spells CASSLDGATDTQYF. DNA for the CDR3: TGTGCCAGCAGCTTAGACGGAGCGACAGATACGCAGTATTTT.

J is TRBJ1-1 and V is TRBV19; no definite D call. V was clipped by 3 bases and J by 1 base, with 6 bases between them. The CDR3 covers 13 residues. Germline loops: CDR1 LNHDA, CDR2 SQIVND (reference sequence). The CDR3 loop is CASSITANTEAFF. CDR3 nucleotide sequence: TGTGCCAGTAGTATTACAGCGAACACTGAAGCTTTCTTT.

This chain links TRBV15 with TRBJ1-3, with D tentatively TRBD1 (5 bases). This CDR3 has 14 amino acids. The V gene lost 1 base and the J gene lost 4 bases, with 8 bases spanning the gap. CDR1 is LNHNV and CDR2 is YYDKDF in the germline V gene (reference sequence). Here the CDR3 reads CATSRAQDGNTIYF. CDR3 DNA: TGTGCCACCAGCAGAGCACAGGACGGAAACACCATATATTTT.

J is TRBJ2-2 and V is TRBV5-4; TRBD2 agrees at 11 bases. The CDR3 runs 16 residues. V shed 9 bases and J 7 bases; nucleotides not matched to a gene: 14. Germline CDR1 SGHNT, CDR2 YYREEE (reference sequence). As DNA, the CDR3 is TGTGCCACCCAACTAGCGGGAGAGGGTTTGTACGGGGAGCTGTTTTTT. Protein product: CATQLAGEGLYGELFF.

The chain is built from TRBV18 and TRBJ1-6, with 11 bases fitting TRBD1. This CDR3 comprises 16 residues. J was trimmed by 3 bases and V by 5 bases; bases with no gene match: 3. From germline, CDR1 is KGHSH and CDR2 LQKENI. CDR3 DNA sequence: TGTGCCAGCTCAGGACAGGGGGCCGGCTATAATTCACCCCTCCACTTT. Residues: CASSGQGAGYNSPLHF.

The chain employs TRBV7-6 and TRBJ2-1; tentative D call: TRBD1 (5 bases). V was shortened by 0 bases and J by 0 bases, with 6 bases between the two germline ends. The CDR3 covers 15 residues. Per the germline V gene, CDR1 is SGHVS and CDR2 is FNYEAQ. The CDR3 DNA reads TGTGCCAGCAGCTTAGCAGGGGCCTCCTACAATGAGCAGTTCTTC. Translated, it gives CASSLAGASYNEQFF.

This chain connects TRBV5-1 to TRBJ2-3, with TRBD2 matching over 8 bases. The CDR3 spans 16 residues. CDR1 is SGHRS, CDR2 YFSETQ, per germline. V was pared by 4 bases and J by 3 bases, with 10 bases of the junction left unmatched. CDR3 in amino acids: CASSILAGIGTDTQYF. The CDR3 nucleotides read TGCGCCAGCAGCATTTTAGCGGGAATAGGTACAGATACGCAGTATTTT.

The chain uses TRBV19 and TRBJ2-4, with 12 bases matching TRBD2. Per the germline V gene, CDR1 is LNHDA and CDR2 is SQIVND (reference sequence). The V gene end was trimmed by 3 bases and the J gene end by 9 bases; junction bases not matched to a gene: 3. CDR3 length equals 14 residues. CDR3 DNA: TGTGCCAGTAGTATGACTAGCGGGGGCGTCATTCAGTACTTC. Its protein is CASSMTSGGVIQYF. Supplemented by reference TRBV19 and TRBJ2-4, the full variable domain reads DGGITQSPKYLFRKEGQNVTLSCEQNLNHDAMYWYRQDPGQGLRLIYYSQIVNDFQKGDIAEGYSVSREKKESFPLTVTSAQKNPTAFYLCASSMTSGGVIQYFGAGTRLSVL.